What follows is one T cell receptor beta chain and its context. These data belong to a study of blood T cell repertoires in COVID-19. In the study overall: Acute and convalescent COVID-19 specimens originated in the United States, Italy and Spain.

Sequencing used immunoSEQ multiplex PCR; TCRdb keeps in-frame clones, though not all of them. The repertoire includes a few hundred thousand clones, approximately 85% of them detected once, and 0.87% sits in the top ten. Input material: peripheral blood. The TCR originated in a human donor with COVID-19, enrolled during active disease. The donor label of this sample is uncertain.

This CDR3 reads CASSSGLHGYTF. For the CDR3, the DNA is TGTGCCAGCAGCTCAGGGCTGCATGGCTACACCTTC. V and J are TRBV3-1 (or the pseudogene TRBV3-2) and TRBJ1-2; D perhaps matches TRBD1 (5 bases). V gave up 5 bases and J gave up 6 bases, with 10 bases separating them. This CDR3 comprises 12 residues. Germline V gene sequence: CDR1 LGHDT, CDR2 YNNKEL (reference sequence).